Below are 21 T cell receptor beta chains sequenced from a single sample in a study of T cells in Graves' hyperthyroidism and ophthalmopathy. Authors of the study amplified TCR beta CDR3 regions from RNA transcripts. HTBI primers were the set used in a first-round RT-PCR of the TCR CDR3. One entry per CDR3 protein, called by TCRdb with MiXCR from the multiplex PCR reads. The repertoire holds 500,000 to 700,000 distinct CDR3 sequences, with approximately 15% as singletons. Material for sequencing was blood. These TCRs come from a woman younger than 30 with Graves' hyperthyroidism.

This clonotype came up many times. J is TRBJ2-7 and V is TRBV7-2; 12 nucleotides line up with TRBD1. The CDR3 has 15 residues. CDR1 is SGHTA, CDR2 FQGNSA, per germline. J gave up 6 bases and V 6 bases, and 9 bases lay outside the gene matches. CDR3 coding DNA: TGTGCCAGCAGGCCACCCGGGACAGGGGGCGGCGAGCAGTACTTC. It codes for CASRPPGTGGGEQYF. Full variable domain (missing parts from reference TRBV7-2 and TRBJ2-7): GAGVSQSPSNKVTEKGKDVELRCDPISGHTALYWYRQSLGQGLEFLIYFQGNSAPDKSGLPSDRFSAERTGGSVSTLTIQRTQQEDSAVYLCASRPPGTGGGEQYFGPGTRLTVT.

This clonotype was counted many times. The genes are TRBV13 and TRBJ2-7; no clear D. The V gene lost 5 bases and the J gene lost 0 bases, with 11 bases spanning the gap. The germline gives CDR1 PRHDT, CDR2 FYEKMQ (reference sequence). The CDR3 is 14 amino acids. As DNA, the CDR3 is TGTGCCAGCAGCATCGACAAAGCCTCCTACGAGCAGTACTTC. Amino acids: CASSIDKASYEQYF.

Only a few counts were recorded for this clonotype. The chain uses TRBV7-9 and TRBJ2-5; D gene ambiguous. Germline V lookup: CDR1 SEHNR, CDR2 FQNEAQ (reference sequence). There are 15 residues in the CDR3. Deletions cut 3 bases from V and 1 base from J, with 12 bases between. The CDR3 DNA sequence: TGTGCCAGCAGCTTGGAATCAGGACCCCAAGAGACCCAGTACTTC. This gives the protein CASSLESGPQETQYF.

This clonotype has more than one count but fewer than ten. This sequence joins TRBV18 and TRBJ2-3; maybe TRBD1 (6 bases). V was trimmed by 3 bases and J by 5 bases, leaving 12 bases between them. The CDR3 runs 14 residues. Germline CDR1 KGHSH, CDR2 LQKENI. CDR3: CASSPTQGQDTQYF. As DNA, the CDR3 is TGTGCCAGCTCACCCACCCAGGGACAAGATACGCAGTATTTT. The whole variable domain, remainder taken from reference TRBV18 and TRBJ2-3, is NAGVMQNPRHLVRRRGQEARLRCSPMKGHSHVYWYRQLPEEGLKFMVYLQKENIIDESGMPKERFSAEFPKEGPSILRIQQVVRGDSAAYFCASSPTQGQDTQYFGPGTRLTVL.

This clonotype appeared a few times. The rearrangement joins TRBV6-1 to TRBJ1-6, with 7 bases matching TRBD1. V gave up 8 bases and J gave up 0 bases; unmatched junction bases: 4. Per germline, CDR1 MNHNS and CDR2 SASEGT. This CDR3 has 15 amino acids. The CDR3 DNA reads TGTGCCAGCGGGACAGAAAGCTCCTATAATTCACCCCTCCACTTT. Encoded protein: CASGTESSYNSPLHF.

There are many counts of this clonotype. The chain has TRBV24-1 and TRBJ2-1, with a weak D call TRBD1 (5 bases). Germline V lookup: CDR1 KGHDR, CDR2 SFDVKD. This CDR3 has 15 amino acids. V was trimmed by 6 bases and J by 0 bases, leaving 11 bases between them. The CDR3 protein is CATSHQGSSYNEQFF. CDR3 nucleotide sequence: TGTGCCACCAGTCATCAGGGTAGCTCCTACAATGAGCAGTTCTTC.

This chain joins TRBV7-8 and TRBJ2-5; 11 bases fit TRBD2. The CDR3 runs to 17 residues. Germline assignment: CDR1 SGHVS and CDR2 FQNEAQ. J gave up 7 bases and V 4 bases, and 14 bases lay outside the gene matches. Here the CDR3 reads CASSSRTSGGSLGTQYF. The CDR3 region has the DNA TGTGCCAGCAGCTCCCGAACTAGCGGGGGTAGTTTAGGGACCCAGTACTTC.

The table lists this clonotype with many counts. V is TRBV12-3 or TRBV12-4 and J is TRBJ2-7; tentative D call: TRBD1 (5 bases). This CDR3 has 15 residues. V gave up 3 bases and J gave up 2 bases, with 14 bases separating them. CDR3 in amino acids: CASSFRQGGPYEQYF. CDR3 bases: TGTGCCAGCAGTTTTCGTCAGGGCGGACCCTACGAGCAGTACTTC.

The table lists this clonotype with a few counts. CDR3 sequence: CASNRTGTSVANTGELFF. Here the CDR3 DNA reads TGTGCCAGCAACCGAACCGGGACTAGCGTCGCGAACACCGGGGAGCTGTTTTTT. The rearrangement joins TRBV3-1 to TRBJ2-2, with 10 bases aligning to TRBD2. Germline V gives CDR1 LGHDT, CDR2 YNNKEL (reference sequence). CDR3 size: 18 residues. V gave up 7 bases and J gave up 0 bases; unmatched junction bases: 11.

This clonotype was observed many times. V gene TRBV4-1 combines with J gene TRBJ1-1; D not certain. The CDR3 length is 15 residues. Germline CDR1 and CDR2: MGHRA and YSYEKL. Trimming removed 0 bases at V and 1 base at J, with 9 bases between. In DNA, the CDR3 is TGCGCCAGCAGCCAAGATAGCAGCGGGAACACTGAAGCTTTCTTT. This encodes CASSQDSSGNTEAFF.

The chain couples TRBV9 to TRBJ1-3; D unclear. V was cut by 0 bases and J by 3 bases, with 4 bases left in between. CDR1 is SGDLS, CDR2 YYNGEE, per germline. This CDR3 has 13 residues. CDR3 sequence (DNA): TGTGCCAGCAGCGTAGACAGTGGAAACACCATATATTTT. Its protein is CASSVDSGNTIYF.

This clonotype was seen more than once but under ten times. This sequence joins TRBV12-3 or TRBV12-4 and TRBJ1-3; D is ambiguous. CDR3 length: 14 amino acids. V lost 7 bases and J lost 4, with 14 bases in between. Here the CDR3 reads CASNLFRLGNTIYF. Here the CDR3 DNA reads TGTGCCAGCAACCTTTTTCGGTTAGGAAACACCATATATTTT.

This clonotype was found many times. The DNA for the CDR3 is TGCAGTGCTAGTGGAGGGCAGGGTTCTGTCTATGGCTACACCTTC. Amino acid sequence: CSASGGQGSVYGYTF. The chain carries TRBV20-1 and TRBJ1-2; a weak D match, TRBD1 (5 bases). V was trimmed by 3 bases and J by 4 bases, leaving 18 bases between them. Looked up from germline, CDR1 is DFQATT and CDR2 is SNEGSKA (reference sequence). This CDR3 comprises 15 residues.

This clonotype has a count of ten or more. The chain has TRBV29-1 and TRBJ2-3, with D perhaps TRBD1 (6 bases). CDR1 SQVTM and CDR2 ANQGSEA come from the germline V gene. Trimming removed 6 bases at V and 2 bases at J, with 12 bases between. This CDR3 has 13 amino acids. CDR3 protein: CSVDRSYTDTQYF. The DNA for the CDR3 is TGCAGCGTGGACAGAAGTTACACAGATACGCAGTATTTT.

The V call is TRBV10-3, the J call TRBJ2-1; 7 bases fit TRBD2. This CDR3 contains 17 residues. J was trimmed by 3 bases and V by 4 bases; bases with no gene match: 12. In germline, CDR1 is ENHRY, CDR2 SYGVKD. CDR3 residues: CAISGRVGRESYNEQFF. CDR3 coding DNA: TGTGCCATCAGTGGAAGGGTTGGGCGGGAGAGCTACAATGAGCAGTTCTTC.

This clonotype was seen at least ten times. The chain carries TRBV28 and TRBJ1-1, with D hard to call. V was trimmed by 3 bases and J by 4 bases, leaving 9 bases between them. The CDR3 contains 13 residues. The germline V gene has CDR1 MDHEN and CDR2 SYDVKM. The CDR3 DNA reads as TGTGCCAGCAGTTTCGTACATATCACTGAAGCTTTCTTT. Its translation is CASSFVHITEAFF.

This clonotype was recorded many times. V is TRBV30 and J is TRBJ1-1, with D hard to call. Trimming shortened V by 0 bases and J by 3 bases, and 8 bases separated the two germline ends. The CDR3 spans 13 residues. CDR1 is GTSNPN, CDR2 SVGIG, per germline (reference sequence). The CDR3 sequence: CAWSVRKDTEAFF. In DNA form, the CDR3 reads TGTGCCTGGAGTGTACGGAAGGACACTGAAGCTTTCTTT. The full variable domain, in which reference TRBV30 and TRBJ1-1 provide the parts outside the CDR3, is SQTIHQWPATLVQPVGSPLSLECTVEGTSNPNLYWYRQAAGRGLQLLFYSVGIGQISSEVPQNLSASRPQDRQFILSSKKLLLSDSGFYLCAWSVRKDTEAFFGQGTRLTVV.

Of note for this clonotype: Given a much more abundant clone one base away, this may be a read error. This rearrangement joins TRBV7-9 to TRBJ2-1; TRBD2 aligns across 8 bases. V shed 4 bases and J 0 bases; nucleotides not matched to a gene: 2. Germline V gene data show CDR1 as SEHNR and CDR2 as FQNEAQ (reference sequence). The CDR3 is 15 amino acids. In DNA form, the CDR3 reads TGTGCCAGCAGCTCGCGGGGGGACTCCTACAATGAGCAGTTCTTC. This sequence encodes CASSSRGDSYNEQFF.

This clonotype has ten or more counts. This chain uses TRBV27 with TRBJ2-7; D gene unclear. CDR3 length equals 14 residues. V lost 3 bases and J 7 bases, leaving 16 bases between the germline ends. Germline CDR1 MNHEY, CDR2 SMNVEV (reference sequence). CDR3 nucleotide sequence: TGTGCCAGCAGTTTTTCCATGACGGAGCTAGAGCAGTACTTC. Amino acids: CASSFSMTELEQYF.

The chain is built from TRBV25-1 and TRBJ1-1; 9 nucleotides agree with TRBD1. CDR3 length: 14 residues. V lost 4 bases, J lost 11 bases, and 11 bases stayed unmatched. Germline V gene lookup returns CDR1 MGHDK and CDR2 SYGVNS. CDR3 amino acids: CASSVLRDGTGAFF. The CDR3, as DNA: TGTGCCAGCAGTGTTCTCCGGGATGGGACAGGGGCTTTCTTT.

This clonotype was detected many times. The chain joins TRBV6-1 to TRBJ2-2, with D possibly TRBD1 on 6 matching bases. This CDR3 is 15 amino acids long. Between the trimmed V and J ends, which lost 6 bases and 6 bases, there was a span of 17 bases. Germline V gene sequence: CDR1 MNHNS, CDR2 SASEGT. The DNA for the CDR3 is TGTGCCAGCAGGACCGGGACATTAGCATCCGGGGAGCTGTTTTTT. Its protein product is CASRTGTLASGELFF.